These 24 T cell receptor beta chains came from one sample sequenced in a study of OX40 agonist ivuxolimab in advanced cancers. TCRdb's copy holds only in-frame clones and misses some; the assay was immunoSEQ multiplex PCR. The table shows about 75,000 clones, with about 88% occurring only once. The source was CD4+ or CD8+ T cells sorted from blood, collected in a trial of the OX40 agonist ivuxolimab. These receptors all stem from an adult with an advanced solid tumor such as melanoma, head and neck, liver or kidney cancer.

V gene TRBV11-2 combines with J gene TRBJ2-7, with D tentatively TRBD1 (6 bases). The germline gives CDR1 SGHAT, CDR2 FQNNGV. The CDR3 sequence is 12 residues long. Trimming took off 1 base at V and 8 bases at J, with 9 bases between the two ends. Written as DNA, the CDR3 is TGTGCCAGCAGCTTAGGCCAGGGGAAGCAGTACTTC. Translation gives CASSLGQGKQYF.

The genes are TRBV5-1 and TRBJ1-2, with 7 nucleotides matching TRBD1. The CDR3 has 14 amino acids. V lost 3 bases, J lost 2 bases, and 4 bases stayed unmatched. Germline V gene lookup returns CDR1 SGHRS and CDR2 YFSETQ. The CDR3 here is CASSSGGRNYGYTF. For the CDR3, the DNA is TGCGCCAGCAGCTCAGGGGGACGGAACTATGGCTACACCTTC.

This sequence joins TRBV9 and TRBJ1-5, with D possibly being TRBD1 (6 bases). The CDR3 is made up of 14 amino acids. V lost 2 bases to trimming and J lost 5 bases, with 11 bases between them. Germline V gene data show CDR1 as SGDLS and CDR2 as YYNGEE. CDR3 region: CASSVRDTDQPQHF. DNA of the CDR3: TGTGCCAGCAGCGTCCGGGACACCGATCAGCCCCAGCATTTT.

This chain uses TRBV5-1 with TRBJ2-7; TRBD1 agrees at 9 bases. Trimming cost V 2 bases and J 2 bases; bases outside gene matches: 5. The V gene's germline CDR1 is SGHRS and CDR2 YFSETQ. CDR3 length: 15 amino acids. The CDR3 sequence: CASSFSQGATYEQYF. CDR3 bases: TGCGCCAGCAGCTTTTCACAGGGGGCAACCTACGAGCAGTACTTC.

The chain combines TRBV6-1 with TRBJ1-5; D not resolved. Trimming took 4 bases from V and 4 from J, leaving 2 bases between them. The germline V gene has CDR1 MNHNS and CDR2 SASEGT. The CDR3 has 11 residues. The CDR3 protein is CASSGNQPQHF. The DNA of the CDR3 is TGTGCCAGCAGTGGTAATCAGCCCCAGCATTTT.

This clone was counted between two and nine times. This chain links TRBV5-1 with TRBJ1-6; 10 nucleotides match TRBD1. The J segment lost 8 bases and the V segment lost 0 bases, leaving 5 bases of the junction unmatched. Germline V gene sequence: CDR1 SGHRS, CDR2 YFSETQ. The CDR3 length is 16 residues. The CDR3 loop reads CASSLEGQGFHSPLHF. The CDR3 bases are TGCGCCAGCAGCTTGGAGGGACAGGGGTTTCATTCACCCCTCCACTTT.

The rearrangement links TRBV6-5 to TRBJ1-2, with 11 nucleotides matching TRBD1. The germline V gene encodes CDR1 MNHEY and CDR2 SVGAGI. This CDR3 comprises 13 residues. V lost 6 bases to trimming and J lost 6 bases; unmatched junction nucleotides: 3. The CDR3 DNA reads TGTGCCAGCAGACGGACAGGGGGCAATGGCTACACCTTC. Its translation is CASRRTGGNGYTF.

The chain has TRBV29-1 and TRBJ2-1; no clear D. The germline CDR1 and CDR2 sequences are SQVTM and ANQGSEA. V lost 4 bases, J lost 2 bases, and 12 bases lay in between. The CDR3 loop spans 14 amino acids. For the CDR3, the DNA is TGCAGCGTTGCCCCCATTAGCCCCTACAATGAGCAGTTCTTC. Translating it yields CSVAPISPYNEQFF.

The chain joins TRBV28 to TRBJ1-2; TRBD1 matches 8 bases. Per the germline V gene, CDR1 is MDHEN and CDR2 is SYDVKM. Trimming at V came to 6 bases and at J to 3 bases, leaving 3 bases not matched to a gene. The CDR3 sequence is 13 residues long. This chain's CDR3 is CASRPGGHYGYTF. The CDR3 DNA follows: TGTGCCAGCAGACCAGGGGGCCACTATGGCTACACCTTC.

A single count supports this clone. The chain recombines TRBV18 with TRBJ2-6, with D uncertain. The V end lost 8 bases, the J end lost 1 base, and 6 bases lay between the germline ends. CDR1 and CDR2 (germline): KGHSH, LQKENI. The CDR3 length is 13 residues. In DNA form, the CDR3 reads TGTGCCAGCCCGACATCTGGGGCCAACGTCCTGACTTTC. It yields the protein CASPTSGANVLTF.

The chain uses TRBV18 and TRBJ2-5, with D possibly matching TRBD1 (5 bases). The CDR3 extends over 13 amino acids. V shed 3 bases and J shed 0 bases, with 5 bases lying between them. In germline, CDR1 is KGHSH, CDR2 LQKENI. The CDR3 loop is CASSPDNQETQYF. The DNA for the CDR3 is TGTGCCAGCTCACCGGACAACCAAGAGACCCAGTACTTC. Drawing the rest from reference TRBV18 and TRBJ2-5, the complete variable domain is NAGVMQNPRHLVRRRGQEARLRCSPMKGHSHVYWYRQLPEEGLKFMVYLQKENIIDESGMPKERFSAEFPKEGPSILRIQQVVRGDSAAYFCASSPDNQETQYFGPGTRLLVL.

CDR3 nucleotides: TGCAGCACGAACCAGGGGGCAGCTAACTATGGCTACACCTTC. This codes for CSTNQGAANYGYTF. This chain links TRBV29-1 with TRBJ1-2; TRBD1 matches 8 bases. Germline CDR1 and CDR2: SQVTM and ANQGSEA. CDR3 length equals 14 residues. Trimming removed 8 bases from V and 0 bases from J; junction bases left unmatched: 8.

The V call is TRBV2, the J call TRBJ2-5; 9 nucleotides match TRBD2. This CDR3 has 14 residues. The junction had 2 bases not matched to a gene; V was cut back by 6 bases and J by 0 bases. The germline V gene has CDR1 SNHLY and CDR2 FYNNEI. Written as DNA, the CDR3 is TGTGCCAGCAGGTGGACTAGCGACCAAGAGACCCAGTACTTC. It codes for CASRWTSDQETQYF.

This chain joins TRBV5-6 and TRBJ1-4, with 8 positions matching TRBD1. The CDR3 is 16 residues long. CDR1 SGHDT and CDR2 YYEEEE come from the germline V gene. V was pared by 3 bases and J by 7 bases, with 11 bases of the junction left unmatched. CDR3 in DNA: TGTGCCAGCAGCTCCGGTTCCGGGACAGGTATTGAAAAACTGTTTTTT. As protein: CASSSGSGTGIEKLFF.

The chain uses TRBV29-1 and TRBJ1-2, with D perhaps matching TRBD1 (6 bases). Between the trimmed V and J ends, which lost 5 bases and 5 bases, there was a span of 12 bases. The CDR3 has 12 residues. CDR1 SQVTM and CDR2 ANQGSEA come from the germline V gene. The CDR3 nucleotides read TGCAGCGTTCGAACAGGGTTTTATGGCTACACCTTC. This encodes CSVRTGFYGYTF. Complete variable domain (other parts from reference TRBV29-1 and TRBJ1-2): SAVISQKPSRDICQRGTSLTIQCQVDSQVTMMFWYRQQPGQSLTLIATANQGSEATYESGFVIDKFPISRPNLTFSTLTVSNMSPEDSSIYLCSVRTGFYGYTFGSGTRLTVV.

The chain recombines TRBV5-5 with TRBJ2-5; D not certain. The ends were cut back, 4 bases at V and 0 bases at J, with 13 bases in the middle. The CDR3 is made up of 15 amino acids. Looked up from germline, CDR1 is SGHKS and CDR2 is YYEKEE (reference sequence). The CDR3 nucleotides are TGTGCCAGCAGCCCCCGGATGGGGAACCAAGAGACCCAGTACTTC. It is translated as CASSPRMGNQETQYF. Full variable domain (remainder filled in from reference TRBV5-5 and TRBJ2-5): DAGVTQSPTHLIKTRGQQVTLRCSPISGHKSVSWYQQVLGQGPQFIFQYYEKEERGRGNFPDRFSARQFPNYSSELNVNALLLGDSALYLCASSPRMGNQETQYFGPGTRLLVL.

This clone was recorded only once. The chain combines TRBV25-1 with TRBJ1-2, with 9 nucleotides matching TRBD1. With V trimmed by 2 bases and J by 7 bases, 5 bases remained unmatched. The CDR3 totals 14 residues. From germline, CDR1 is MGHDK and CDR2 SYGVNS. The CDR3 region has the DNA TGTGCCAGCAGTGAACACTCGGACAGGGGTGGCTACACCTTC. Translating gives CASSEHSDRGGYTF.

The chain couples TRBV27 to TRBJ1-1, with D unclear. The CDR3 consists of 13 residues. Germline loops: CDR1 MNHEY, CDR2 SMNVEV (reference sequence). V was shortened by 3 bases and J by 2 bases, with 7 bases between the two germline ends. In nucleotides, the CDR3 is TGTGCCAGCAGTTTGAAGGAAAACACTGAAGCTTTCTTT. The encoded protein is CASSLKENTEAFF.

On this clone: In the same sample, other DNA sequences code for this CDR3. V gene TRBV7-2 combines with J gene TRBJ1-1, with TRBD1 as a possible D gene (6 bases). The CDR3 extends over 14 amino acids. Trimming removed 3 bases at V and 5 bases at J, with 13 bases between. Looked up from germline, CDR1 is SGHTA and CDR2 is FQGNSA. Here the CDR3 DNA reads TGTGCCAGCAGCTTGGGGGGGCGTCGAACTGAAGCTTTCTTT. It codes for CASSLGGRRTEAFF.

In this sample, this clone turned up once. The chain combines TRBV5-1 with TRBJ1-1, with 7 bases aligning to TRBD1. This CDR3 comprises 11 residues. Germline trimming cut 4 bases from V and 11 bases from J; bases unmatched to any gene: 5. CDR1 is SGHRS, CDR2 YFSETQ, per germline. The CDR3 bases are TGCGCCAGCAGCCTAGGGACAGTCGCTTTCTTT. Its protein product is CASSLGTVAFF.

The chain employs TRBV27 and TRBJ1-6; a possible D gene is TRBD1 (6 bases). This CDR3 is 14 amino acids long. V was clipped by 2 bases and J by 8 bases, with 10 bases between them. Looked up from germline, CDR1 is MNHEY and CDR2 is SMNVEV (reference sequence). The DNA for the CDR3 is TGTGCCAGCAGTTTAACAGGGCCGGATTCACCCCTCCACTTT. Its translation: CASSLTGPDSPLHF.

This chain links TRBV6-6 with TRBJ1-2, with D perhaps TRBD1 (5 bases). The V gene's germline CDR1 is MNHNY and CDR2 SVGAGI (reference sequence). V lost 5 bases and J 4 bases, leaving 14 bases between the germline ends. The CDR3 contains 14 residues. The CDR3 nucleotides are TGTGCCAGCAGTGGGCCCAGGGTTTCCTATGGCTACACCTTC. It yields the protein CASSGPRVSYGYTF.

The V call is TRBV28, the J call TRBJ2-7; 11 bases match TRBD1. This CDR3 contains 14 residues. The V segment lost 6 bases and the J segment 4 bases; nucleotides outside the gene matches: 5. Germline loops: CDR1 MDHEN, CDR2 SYDVKM. This chain's CDR3 is CASSLDRGPYEQYF. Here the CDR3 DNA reads TGTGCCAGCAGCCTGGACAGGGGGCCTTACGAGCAGTACTTC.

The CDR3 spells CASSPSGARSPLHF. The CDR3, as DNA: TGTGCCAGCAGCCCCTCAGGGGCACGTTCACCCCTCCACTTT. V gene TRBV9 combines with J gene TRBJ1-6, with D perhaps TRBD1 (6 bases). Trimming cost V 4 bases and J 9 bases, with 14 bases left between them. The CDR3 runs to 14 residues. Germline V gives CDR1 SGDLS, CDR2 YYNGEE.